Presented here are 29 T cell receptor beta chains from one specimen sequenced in a study of cytomegalovirus exposure and HLA in healthy donors. The method was immunoSEQ multiplex PCR; TCRdb's version includes in-frame clones alone and lacks a portion of them. The data show about 330,000 clones, 86% seen once. Sequenced: PBMCs. These receptors came from a woman younger than 35 in good health and CMV-seronegative.

The V gene is TRBV7-9, the J gene TRBJ2-1; D perhaps matches TRBD2 (6 bases). The CDR3 consists of 14 residues. Germline lookup yields CDR1 SEHNR and CDR2 FQNEAQ (reference sequence). Trimming took off 8 bases at V and 2 bases at J, with 13 bases between the two ends. The CDR3 loop reads CASETRGTYNEQFF. The DNA of the CDR3 is TGTGCCAGCGAAACGCGGGGTACCTACAATGAGCAGTTCTTC.

This clone was seen more than once but under ten times. The rearrangement links TRBV2 to TRBJ1-5, with D perhaps matching TRBD1 (5 bases). CDR3 length equals 14 residues. Germline lookup yields CDR1 SNHLY and CDR2 FYNNEI. V was shortened by 5 bases and J by 3 bases, with 11 bases between the two germline ends. The CDR3 reads CASSFRQSNQPQHF. CDR3 nucleotide sequence: TGTGCCAGCAGTTTTCGACAGTCCAATCAGCCCCAGCATTTT.

The V and J genes are TRBV5-1 and TRBJ1-1, with TRBD1 identical over 9 bases. Losses at the gene ends were 5 bases for V and 1 base for J; bases not matched to a gene: 3. The CDR3 totals 14 residues. The germline V gene encodes CDR1 SGHRS and CDR2 YFSETQ. The CDR3 loop is CASRTGQGNTEAFF. The CDR3 DNA is TGCGCCAGCAGAACGGGACAGGGGAACACTGAAGCTTTCTTT.

The chain combines TRBV29-1 with TRBJ2-7; the match to TRBD2 covers 7 bases. Germline CDR1 and CDR2: SQVTM and ANQGSEA. The CDR3 runs to 14 residues. The V and J ends lost 5 bases and 0 bases, in that order; junction bases with no gene match: 7. This CDR3 is CSVLKRESSYEQYF. The CDR3 DNA reads as TGCAGCGTTCTCAAGCGGGAAAGCTCCTACGAGCAGTACTTC.

The genes are TRBV11-2 and TRBJ1-2; tentative D call: TRBD1 (6 bases). Between the trimmed V and J ends, which lost 3 bases and 0 bases, there was a span of 8 bases. There are 14 residues in the CDR3. Looked up from germline, CDR1 is SGHAT and CDR2 is FQNNGV. The CDR3 DNA is TGTGCCAGCAGCTTGAACAGGGCTAACTATGGCTACACCTTC. Residues: CASSLNRANYGYTF.

With respect to this clone: The identical CDR3 is also encoded by other nucleotide sequences in the sample. The chain joins TRBV9 to TRBJ2-7, with 8 bases aligning to TRBD1. Looked up from germline, CDR1 is SGDLS and CDR2 is YYNGEE. Unmatched junction bases numbered 4, after V lost 3 bases and J lost 2 bases. The CDR3 sequence is 14 residues long. CDR3 coding DNA: TGTGCCAGCAGCGCCGGGACAGGCCCCTACGAGCAGTACTTC. Translating gives CASSAGTGPYEQYF.

The chain has TRBV21-1 and TRBJ2-7; the D call in the table, TRBD1, was not verified against the DNA. TRBV21-1 is reported as a pseudogene. The CDR3 is 15 residues long. The CDR3 DNA reads TGTGCCAGCAGCAAAAGTTTGGGACAGGTATACGAGCAGTACTTC. It codes for CASSKSLGQVYEQYF.

The genes are TRBV7-3 and TRBJ2-1; TRBD2 aligns across 9 bases. CDR3 length: 16 residues. The germline V gene has CDR1 SGHTA and CDR2 FQGTGA. V shed 2 bases, J shed 8 bases, and the junction held 10 bases outside the gene matches. The CDR3 here is CASSLGAGGPRDEQFF. The CDR3 coding sequence is TGTGCCAGCAGCTTAGGGGCGGGAGGGCCTAGGGATGAGCAGTTCTTC.

The chain uses TRBV6-5 and TRBJ2-7; possibly TRBD2 for D (5 bases). V lost 8 bases to trimming and J lost 3 bases, with 17 bases between them. Germline CDR1 and CDR2: MNHEY and SVGAGI. This CDR3 contains 14 residues. CDR3 nucleotide sequence: TGTGCCAGCCGGCGGAGCGGAGGATACTACGAGCAGTACTTC. Translation gives CASRRSGGYYEQYF.

The rearrangement joins TRBV7-9 to TRBJ2-5; D is perhaps TRBD2 (6 bases). V lost 0 bases and J lost 4, with 9 bases in between. Germline lookup yields CDR1 SEHNR and CDR2 FQNEAQ (reference sequence). The CDR3 spans 14 residues. This chain's CDR3 is CASSLAAGRETQYF. The CDR3 DNA follows: TGTGCCAGCAGCTTAGCGGCGGGAAGAGAGACCCAGTACTTC.

For this clone: A junction end diverges from the germline sequence, so it may reflect a read error. J is TRBJ2-7 and V is TRBV29-1, with 10 bases lining up with TRBD2. Germline CDR1 is SQVTM and CDR2 is ANQGSEA. The CDR3 contains 10 residues. The CDR3 spells CSVAGASGRF. In DNA form, the CDR3 reads TGCAGCGTTGCCGGGGCTAGCGGGAGATTC.

This sequence joins TRBV29-1 and TRBJ1-1, with TRBD1 matching 9 bases. The V and J ends lost 6 bases and 6 bases, in that order; junction bases with no gene match: 8. Germline values: CDR1 SQVTM, CDR2 ANQGSEA. This CDR3 is 13 amino acids long. This CDR3 is CSVPGQGFSEAFF. CDR3 DNA sequence: TGCAGCGTACCGGGACAGGGTTTTTCTGAAGCTTTCTTT.

Points on this clone: A read error may explain this, as a much larger clone is one base away. The chain is built from TRBV11-1 and TRBJ2-7, with TRBD2 matching 11 bases. Trimming took 5 bases from V and 2 from J; bases not matched to a gene: 5. This CDR3 has 15 amino acids. The germline V gene encodes CDR1 SGHAT and CDR2 FQDESV (reference sequence). The CDR3 sequence is CASSAGTSGTYEQYF. CDR3 DNA: TGTGCCAGCAGCGCCGGGACTAGCGGTACCTACGAGCAGTACTTC.

This sequence joins TRBV7-9 and TRBJ2-7; TRBD1 is a possible D gene (6 bases). Between the trimmed V and J ends, which lost 5 bases and 2 bases, there was a span of 10 bases. CDR1 SEHNR and CDR2 FQNEAQ come from the germline V gene (reference sequence). The CDR3 totals 13 residues. CDR3 protein: CASSPRDTYEQYF. The CDR3 DNA reads TGTGCCAGCAGCCCCCGGGACACCTACGAGCAGTACTTC.

The V and J genes are TRBV7-2 and TRBJ2-5; 12 nucleotides match TRBD2. The CDR3 runs to 15 residues. Trimming removed 3 bases from V and 5 bases from J; junction bases left unmatched: 4. The germline CDR1 and CDR2 sequences are SGHTA and FQGNSA. The CDR3 DNA sequence: TGTGCCAGCAGCTTGCTGACTAGCGGGAGTGAGACCCAGTACTTC. It encodes CASSLLTSGSETQYF.

The chain carries TRBV11-1 and TRBJ1-2, with D perhaps TRBD1 (5 bases). The CDR3 covers 15 residues. Germline assignment: CDR1 SGHAT and CDR2 FQDESV (reference sequence). With 5 bases removed from V and 2 bases from J, the gap between germline ends came to 15 bases. The CDR3 DNA sequence: TGTGCCAGCAGCCGGGAGGGGTCTCGGAACTATGGCTACACCTTC. Translated, it gives CASSREGSRNYGYTF.

This clone was counted a single time. This chain uses TRBV28 with TRBJ2-2; no firm D call. V shed 6 bases and J shed 9 bases, with 8 bases lying between them. The CDR3 consists of 11 residues. Germline lookup yields CDR1 MDHEN and CDR2 SYDVKM. The CDR3: CASSRFRELFF. The CDR3 DNA is TGTGCCAGCAGCCGGTTTCGGGAGCTGTTTTTT. Supplemented by reference TRBV28 and TRBJ2-2, the full variable domain reads DVKVTQSSRYLVKRTGEKVFLECVQDMDHENMFWYRQDPGLGLRLIYFSYDVKMKEKGDIPEGYSVSREKKERFSLILESASTNQTSMYLCASSRFRELFFGEGSRLTVL.

The chain uses TRBV28 and TRBJ1-4, with D possibly TRBD1 on 6 matching bases. This CDR3 region has 14 residues. The V gene lost 10 bases and the J gene lost 4 bases, with 16 bases spanning the gap. Germline assignment: CDR1 MDHEN and CDR2 SYDVKM. The CDR3 DNA reads as TGTGCCATCAAAGCTAAGGGGGATAATGAAAAACTGTTTTTT. This translates into CAIKAKGDNEKLFF.

A single count supports this clone. The chain joins TRBV28 to TRBJ2-7, with D tentatively TRBD1 (6 bases). The CDR3 has 14 residues. Deletions cut 6 bases from V and 6 bases from J, with 18 bases between. CDR1 and CDR2 (germline): MDHEN, SYDVKM. This CDR3 reads CASRMSDSWREQYF. The CDR3 coding sequence is TGTGCCAGCAGGATGTCGGACAGTTGGCGCGAGCAGTACTTC.

This rearrangement joins TRBV4-3 to TRBJ2-3; a weak D match, TRBD2 (5 bases). V lost 1 base, J lost 5 bases, and 19 bases lay in between. Germline values: CDR1 LGHNA, CDR2 YSLEER. CDR3 length equals 17 residues. As DNA, the CDR3 is TGCGCCAGCAGCCAAGGACGGCGGGTACGGGTGGAAGATACGCAGTATTTT. This sequence encodes CASSQGRRVRVEDTQYF.

V is TRBV6-5 and J is TRBJ2-1, with D perhaps TRBD2 (5 bases). The CDR3 runs to 14 residues. Germline V gene data show CDR1 as MNHEY and CDR2 as SVGAGI. Trimming cost V 6 bases and J 5 bases, with 14 bases left between them. The CDR3 DNA reads as TGTGCCAGCAGCGGACTCGTTAACAACAATGAGCAGTTCTTC. Protein product: CASSGLVNNNEQFF.

J is TRBJ2-1 and V is TRBV5-1; the match to TRBD2 covers 12 bases. CDR1 is SGHRS and CDR2 is YFSETQ in the germline V gene. This CDR3 has 15 amino acids. V shed 4 bases, J shed 6 bases, and the junction held 5 bases outside the gene matches. The chain's CDR3 is CASSRLAGAINEQFF. DNA of the CDR3: TGCGCCAGCAGCCGACTAGCGGGAGCGATCAATGAGCAGTTCTTC.

The genes are TRBV6-5 and TRBJ2-5, with a possible D match to TRBD2 (6 bases). This CDR3 region has 15 residues. CDR1 is MNHEY, CDR2 SVGAGI, per germline. The V gene lost 6 bases and the J gene lost 1 base, with 15 bases spanning the gap. The CDR3 region has the DNA TGTGCCAGCAGATCCTATCTAGCGCCCCAAGAGACCCAGTACTTC. It encodes CASRSYLAPQETQYF.

The CDR3 DNA is TGTGCCAGCAGCACAGGGGATAGCACAGATACGCAGTATTTT. The encoded protein is CASSTGDSTDTQYF. This chain joins TRBV5-6 and TRBJ2-3; 7 nucleotides agree with TRBD1. The CDR3 is 14 residues long. CDR1 and CDR2 (germline): SGHDT, YYEEEE. J was trimmed by 0 bases and V by 4 bases; bases with no gene match: 2.

The chain combines TRBV7-9 with TRBJ2-3; D is possibly TRBD1 (6 bases). Trimming shortened V by 10 bases and J by 0 bases, and 20 bases separated the two germline ends. Germline V lookup: CDR1 SEHNR, CDR2 FQNEAQ (reference sequence). CDR3 size: 16 residues. CDR3 in amino acids: CATSSPRGSSTDTQYF. In DNA form, the CDR3 reads TGTGCCACCTCCTCTCCCAGGGGATCTAGCACAGATACGCAGTATTTT.

The gene calls are TRBV18 and TRBJ2-7, with a weak D call TRBD1 (6 bases). V lost 3 bases, J lost 0 bases, and 12 bases lay in between. CDR3 length: 15 amino acids. The germline gives CDR1 KGHSH, CDR2 LQKENI. In DNA form, the CDR3 reads TGTGCCAGCTCACCGATCGACAGGAGCTCCTACGAGCAGTACTTC. Amino acids: CASSPIDRSSYEQYF. Full variable domain (rest looked up from reference TRBV18 and TRBJ2-7): NAGVMQNPRHLVRRRGQEARLRCSPMKGHSHVYWYRQLPEEGLKFMVYLQKENIIDESGMPKERFSAEFPKEGPSILRIQQVVRGDSAAYFCASSPIDRSSYEQYFGPGTRLTVT.

This clone showed up just a few times. Other DNA sequences from this sample encode an identical CDR3 as well. The chain joins TRBV9 to TRBJ2-7; the D gene is possibly TRBD2 (6 bases). The CDR3 has 15 amino acids. Between the trimmed V and J ends, which lost 0 bases and 0 bases, there was a span of 10 bases. The germline CDR1 and CDR2 sequences are SGDLS and YYNGEE. CDR3 DNA: TGTGCCAGCAGCGTAGGCGGGGCTTCCTCCTACGAGCAGTACTTC. As protein: CASSVGGASSYEQYF. The whole variable domain, remainder taken from reference TRBV9 and TRBJ2-7, is DSGVTQTPKHLITATGQRVTLRCSPRSGDLSVYWYQQSLDQGLQFLIQYYNGEERAKGNILERFSAQQFPDLHSELNLSSLELGDSALYFCASSVGGASSYEQYFGPGTRLTVT.

V usage is TRBV9 and J usage is TRBJ2-1, with 9 bases lining up with TRBD2. V lost 3 bases to trimming and J lost 7 bases; unmatched junction nucleotides: 11. Germline CDR1 is SGDLS and CDR2 is YYNGEE. The CDR3 runs to 16 residues. The CDR3 sequence: CASSAEPGLAMNEQFF. The CDR3 bases are TGTGCCAGCAGCGCTGAACCGGGACTAGCCATGAATGAGCAGTTCTTC.

The chain uses TRBV7-2 and TRBJ2-7; 7 bases fit TRBD1. Germline trimming cut 5 bases from V and 5 bases from J; bases unmatched to any gene: 12. The CDR3 is 15 residues long. CDR1 is SGHTA, CDR2 FQGNSA, per germline. The CDR3 DNA is TGTGCCAGCAGCCAAGGACAGGTTGGAAGCGACGAGCAGTACTTC. Its protein product is CASSQGQVGSDEQYF.